This passage covers 2 T cell receptor beta chains from one sample sequenced in a study of T cells in Graves' hyperthyroidism and ophthalmopathy (dated 2019 in TCRdb). Library method: multiplex PCR. These reads were obtained on an Illumina HiSeq 2000. TCR beta CDR3 regions were amplified from RNA transcripts. The TCR CDR3 was subjected to a first round of RT-PCR using the HTBI primer set and the Qiagen OneStep RT-PCR kit. TCRdb itself trimmed the public reads at Q25 with fastp, ran MiXCR and retained productive beta chains. CDR3 protein sequences are deduplicated, and each keeps its most common genes and DNA. The sample table records around 250,000 distinct CDR3 sequences; more than 12% of these occur just once. 10% to 15% of the sample comes from the top ten. Material for sequencing was blood. These receptors came from a woman aged 40 to 49 with Graves' hyperthyroidism that later progressed to Graves' ophthalmopathy.

This clonotype appeared many times. This chain links TRBV20-1 with TRBJ2-3, with 7 bases fitting TRBD1. V shed 2 bases, J shed 2 bases, and the junction held 7 bases outside the gene matches. The CDR3 is 15 amino acids. In germline, CDR1 is DFQATT, CDR2 SNEGSKA (reference sequence). The CDR3 sequence: CSARRSQGITDTQYF. DNA of the CDR3: TGCAGTGCTAGAAGGTCACAGGGGATCACAGATACGCAGTATTTT.

This clonotype was found many times. The rearrangement joins TRBV3-1 to TRBJ2-7; 7 nucleotides agree with TRBD2. After removal of 3 bases from V and 3 bases from J, the junction contained 14 bases not matched to a gene. Germline CDR1 LGHDT, CDR2 YNNKEL (reference sequence). The CDR3 length is 17 residues. The DNA for the CDR3 is TGTGCCAGCAGCCATACCGGGGCGTCTAGCGGCAGCTACGAGCAGTACTTC. The encoded protein is CASSHTGASSGSYEQYF.